Shown below are 30 T cell receptor beta chains from a single sample sequenced in a study of shared clonotypes between healthy human individuals. Sequencing used immunoSEQ multiplex PCR; TCRdb keeps in-frame clones, though not all of them. Of some 1 million clones in the sample, about 75% were seen once. Sequencing input: memory CD4+ T cells sorted from blood. Documented subset: CD45RA-negative fraction. The receptors here all came from a man younger than 35 in good health.

This clone was picked up one time. J is TRBJ2-1 and V is TRBV28, with D hard to call. Germline V gene lookup returns CDR1 MDHEN and CDR2 SYDVKM. V lost 7 bases and J 7 bases, leaving 11 bases between the germline ends. This CDR3 contains 12 residues. CDR3 DNA sequence: TGTGCCAGCACCGCCTCGTATAATGAGCAGTTCTTC. Amino acid sequence: CASTASYNEQFF.

The chain recombines TRBV5-1 with TRBJ1-3; D ambiguous. V lost 0 bases to trimming and J lost 2 bases, with 9 bases between them. This CDR3 spans 15 amino acids. Germline assignment: CDR1 SGHRS and CDR2 YFSETQ. The CDR3 loop is CASSLAAATGNTIYF. The DNA of the CDR3 is TGCGCCAGCAGCTTGGCGGCAGCCACTGGAAACACCATATATTTT.

This clone was seen a single time. The chain carries TRBV11-3 and TRBJ2-2; perhaps TRBD2 as D (6 bases). The germline gives CDR1 SGHNT, CDR2 YENEEA. V was cut by 5 bases and J by 8 bases, with 21 bases left in between. CDR3 size: 16 residues. Written as DNA, the CDR3 is TGTGCCAGCAGCCCTGGCGGGGCCTTACGGGGAGGGGAGCTGTTTTTT. This sequence encodes CASSPGGALRGGELFF.

This clone has more than one count but fewer than ten. In the same sample, other DNA sequences code for this CDR3. The chain has TRBV5-5 and TRBJ1-1; perhaps TRBD1 as D (5 bases). This CDR3 region has 13 residues. The V end was cut by 2 bases, the J end by 2 bases, with 7 bases between. The V gene's germline CDR1 is SGHKS and CDR2 YYEKEE (reference sequence). This CDR3 reads CASSFGGNTEAFF. In DNA, the CDR3 is TGTGCCAGCAGCTTCGGGGGTAACACTGAAGCTTTCTTT.

The J gene is TRBJ1-5, the V gene TRBV18; 10 nucleotides agree with TRBD1. From germline, CDR1 is KGHSH and CDR2 LQKENI. The V gene end was trimmed by 0 bases and the J gene end by 5 bases; junction bases not matched to a gene: 1. CDR3 length: 15 residues. CDR3 sequence (DNA): TGTGCCAGCTCACCACCGGGACAGGGGCATCAGCCCCAGCATTTT. This sequence encodes CASSPPGQGHQPQHF.

The chain couples TRBV30 to TRBJ1-6, with no clear D. Trimming removed 3 bases at V and 17 bases at J, with 17 bases between. CDR3 length: 12 residues. In germline, CDR1 is GTSNPN, CDR2 SVGIG (reference sequence). CDR3 in DNA: TGTGCCTGGAGCCGCCCAGGTTCCGGTGTCCACTTT. It translates to CAWSRPGSGVHF.

This chain uses TRBV30 with TRBJ2-1; D is ambiguous. The germline V and J ends were trimmed by 2 bases and 6 bases, with 11 bases remaining between them. Germline CDR1 and CDR2: GTSNPN and SVGIG (reference sequence). The CDR3 consists of 13 residues. The CDR3 loop is CAWSTPAFNEQFF. DNA for the CDR3: TGTGCCTGGAGTACCCCAGCGTTCAATGAGCAGTTCTTC.

The genes are TRBV28 and TRBJ2-7; TRBD1 or TRBD2 may be the D gene (5 bases each). The CDR3 runs to 14 residues. With 2 bases removed from V and 12 bases from J, the gap between germline ends came to 20 bases. Germline V gene data show CDR1 as MDHEN and CDR2 as SYDVKM. As DNA, the CDR3 is TGTGCCAGCAGTTTAACGTCAACCGCCGTGGGACGGTACTTC. Its protein is CASSLTSTAVGRYF.

V usage is TRBV10-3 and J usage is TRBJ2-1; D may correspond to TRBD1 or TRBD2 (5 bases each). CDR1 ENHRY and CDR2 SYGVKD come from the germline V gene. This CDR3 is 12 amino acids long. The V gene lost 4 bases and the J gene lost 7 bases, with 8 bases spanning the gap. The DNA for the CDR3 is TGTGCCATCAGTGGGGACCCAAATGAGCAGTTCTTC. Amino acids: CAISGDPNEQFF.

The rearrangement uses TRBV7-2 and TRBJ1-4; D not certain. Germline CDR1 and CDR2: SGHTA and FQGNSA. This CDR3 contains 16 residues. V was trimmed by 3 bases and J by 2 bases, leaving 13 bases between them. The CDR3 region has the DNA TGTGCCAGCAGCTTGTCCCTTGGACTGACTAATGAAAAACTGTTTTTT. Protein: CASSLSLGLTNEKLFF.

The V call is TRBV11-1, the J call TRBJ2-7, with 10 bases matching TRBD2. CDR3 length equals 14 residues. J gave up 6 bases and V 6 bases, and 8 bases lay outside the gene matches. Germline V gene data show CDR1 as SGHAT and CDR2 as FQDESV (reference sequence). The CDR3 is CASRPSGGAREQYF. Here the CDR3 DNA reads TGTGCCAGCAGACCGAGCGGGGGGGCTCGCGAGCAGTACTTC.

The V call is TRBV4-1, the J call TRBJ2-1; TRBD1 agrees at 8 bases. Germline CDR1 and CDR2: MGHRA and YSYEKL. With V trimmed by 1 base and J by 7 bases, 3 bases remained unmatched. This CDR3 contains 14 residues. The CDR3, as DNA: TGCGCCAGCAGCCAAGTAGACAGGGGTAATGAGCAGTTCTTC. This translates into CASSQVDRGNEQFF.

As regards this clone: The sample carries other DNA sequences with the same CDR3. J is TRBJ1-4 and V is TRBV7-9, with D perhaps matching TRBD1 (6 bases). Germline V gene data show CDR1 as SEHNR and CDR2 as FQNEAQ (reference sequence). The CDR3 loop spans 14 amino acids. V was shortened by 3 bases and J by 6 bases, with 11 bases between the two germline ends. CDR3 in amino acids: CASSLGGQDEKLFF. The CDR3 nucleotides are TGTGCCAGCAGCTTGGGGGGGCAGGATGAAAAACTGTTTTTT.

J is TRBJ2-1 and V is TRBV7-2; D unclear. Trimming took off 2 bases at V and 3 bases at J, with 11 bases between the two ends. The CDR3 extends over 15 amino acids. Germline values: CDR1 SGHTA, CDR2 FQGNSA. As DNA, the CDR3 is TGTGCCAGCAGCTTACTGAGCGTCCACTACAATGAGCAGTTCTTC. It codes for CASSLLSVHYNEQFF.

The J gene is TRBJ2-5, the V gene TRBV5-4, with D possibly being TRBD2 (5 bases). The CDR3 covers 17 residues. Germline assignment: CDR1 SGHNT and CDR2 YYREEE (reference sequence). Trimming took off 3 bases at V and 5 bases at J, with 23 bases between the two ends. In DNA form, the CDR3 reads TGTGCCAGCAGCTGGGTTAGGGCCGGAAGGCGCGGGGAGACCCAGTACTTC. This translates into CASSWVRAGRRGETQYF.

The sample holds many counts of this clone. Within the sample, other DNA sequences also encode this same CDR3. The chain recombines TRBV4-1 with TRBJ2-1; TRBD2 matches 9 bases. The germline gives CDR1 MGHRA, CDR2 YSYEKL. With 1 base clipped from V and 1 base from J, the junction kept 8 bases outside the gene matches. This CDR3 is 18 amino acids long. As DNA, the CDR3 is TGCGCCAGCAGCCAAGTCGATATGGGACTAGCATCCTACAATGAGCAGTTCTTC. Its translation: CASSQVDMGLASYNEQFF.

The CDR3 sequence: CASSVRTTTYNEQFF. For the CDR3, the DNA is TGTGCCAGCAGCGTTAGGACTACGACCTACAATGAGCAGTTCTTC. The rearrangement links TRBV9 to TRBJ2-1, with D possibly matching TRBD2 (6 bases). CDR1 SGDLS and CDR2 YYNGEE come from the germline V gene. With 2 bases removed from V and 2 bases from J, the gap between germline ends came to 11 bases. The CDR3 length is 15 residues.

V gene TRBV28 combines with J gene TRBJ2-5, with D perhaps TRBD2 (6 bases). Germline V lookup: CDR1 MDHEN, CDR2 SYDVKM. The V gene lost 5 bases and the J gene lost 4 bases, with 20 bases spanning the gap. The CDR3 covers 16 residues. This CDR3 reads CASSPGGVLAGETQYF. In DNA form, the CDR3 reads TGTGCCAGCAGTCCCGGCGGGGTTCTGGCTGGAGAGACCCAGTACTTC.

This clone occurred many times. The chain links TRBV6-4 to TRBJ2-3; D unresolved. The CDR3 is made up of 14 amino acids. V lost 3 bases and J 1 base, leaving 8 bases between the germline ends. Germline CDR1 reads MRHNA; CDR2 reads SNTAGT. The CDR3 bases are TGTGCCAGCAGTGAAGGACCAGGCACAGATACGCAGTATTTT. This translates into CASSEGPGTDTQYF.

Many counts were recorded for this clone. The DNA of the CDR3 is TGTGCCAGCAGCGCGGGGCCTGGGGGGGAGACCCAGTACTTC. Its translation is CASSAGPGGETQYF. The rearrangement links TRBV7-6 to TRBJ2-5; possible D gene TRBD2, 6 bases. The CDR3 contains 14 residues. Germline loops: CDR1 SGHVS, CDR2 FNYEAQ. V lost 5 bases, J lost 5 bases, and 15 bases lay in between.

This chain links TRBV10-3 with TRBJ2-2; the D is unclear. V was pared by 10 bases and J by 6 bases, with 15 bases between. Germline CDR1 is ENHRY and CDR2 is SYGVKD. The CDR3 totals 13 residues. CDR3 bases: TGTGCCACCGGACGACCTGAACCCGGGGAGCTGTTTTTT. Translating gives CATGRPEPGELFF.

This sequence joins TRBV18 and TRBJ1-4; the D is unclear. Germline CDR1 reads KGHSH; CDR2 reads LQKENI. The CDR3 loop spans 12 amino acids. Trimming stripped 8 bases from V and 8 bases from J, with 12 bases between. CDR3 in amino acids: CASRGGDEKLFF. CDR3 sequence (DNA): TGTGCCAGCCGTGGAGGAGACGAAAAACTGTTTTTT.

V gene TRBV11-2 combines with J gene TRBJ2-3, with 11 bases aligning to TRBD2. Germline-derived CDR1 and CDR2 are SGHAT and FQNNGV. The CDR3 spans 16 residues. J lost 1 base, V lost 5 bases, and 5 bases had no gene match. CDR3 sequence (DNA): TGTGCCAGCAGCCCCACTAGCGGGAGAGGCACAGATACGCAGTATTTT. Its protein is CASSPTSGRGTDTQYF.

This clone was observed many times. The CDR3 protein is CASSPGGSYNEQFF. Here the CDR3 DNA reads TGTGCCAGCAGTCCGGGAGGCTCCTACAATGAGCAGTTCTTC. The rearrangement joins TRBV27 to TRBJ2-1; 7 nucleotides match TRBD2. From germline, CDR1 is MNHEY and CDR2 SMNVEV (reference sequence). The trim removed 5 bases at V and 0 bases at J, leaving 1 base unmatched. This CDR3 spans 14 amino acids.

This clone was seen a few times. This chain connects TRBV25-1 to TRBJ1-3; 9 bases align to TRBD1. V gave up 4 bases and J gave up 0 bases; unmatched junction bases: 7. Germline V gene lookup returns CDR1 MGHDK and CDR2 SYGVNS. This CDR3 spans 17 amino acids. CDR3 sequence: CASSAPGQGSSGNTIYF. CDR3 nucleotides: TGTGCCAGCAGTGCGCCGGGACAGGGTTCCTCTGGAAACACCATATATTTT.

This chain joins TRBV2 and TRBJ1-1, with D unclear. The ends were cut back, 5 bases at V and 7 bases at J, with 11 bases in the middle. The CDR3 consists of 12 residues. The germline gives CDR1 SNHLY, CDR2 FYNNEI. The CDR3 DNA reads as TGTGCCAGCAGTTACGAGAGCATTGAAGCTTTCTTT. It translates to CASSYESIEAFF.

This rearrangement joins TRBV18 to TRBJ1-1; no clear D gene. Trimming pared 3 bases from V and 0 bases from J, leaving 11 bases between. The CDR3 is 15 amino acids. Germline V gives CDR1 KGHSH, CDR2 LQKENI. CDR3 in amino acids: CASSPGSGMNTEAFF. DNA for the CDR3: TGTGCCAGCTCACCGGGCTCTGGCATGAACACTGAAGCTTTCTTT. The whole variable domain, remainder taken from reference TRBV18 and TRBJ1-1, is NAGVMQNPRHLVRRRGQEARLRCSPMKGHSHVYWYRQLPEEGLKFMVYLQKENIIDESGMPKERFSAEFPKEGPSILRIQQVVRGDSAAYFCASSPGSGMNTEAFFGQGTRLTVV.

This clone came up a few times. The chain has TRBV11-2 and TRBJ2-7; weak D call: TRBD1 (5 bases). V shed 2 bases and J shed 4 bases, with 12 bases lying between them. CDR1 and CDR2 (germline): SGHAT, FQNNGV. The CDR3 loop spans 14 amino acids. The CDR3: CASSLLPGSYEQYF. CDR3 sequence (DNA): TGTGCCAGCAGCTTACTTCCAGGGTCGTACGAGCAGTACTTC. Looking up the rest from reference TRBV11-2 and TRBJ2-7 gives the full variable domain: EAGVAQSPRYKIIEKRQSVAFWCNPISGHATLYWYQQILGQGPKLLIQFQNNGVVDDSQLPKDRFSAERLKGVDSTLKIQPAKLEDSAVYLCASSLLPGSYEQYFGPGTRLTVT.

The V and J genes are TRBV4-1 and TRBJ2-7; D is perhaps TRBD2 (5 bases). The germline gives CDR1 MGHRA, CDR2 YSYEKL. The CDR3 spans 16 residues. Trimming took 1 base from V and 0 from J, leaving 13 bases between them. CDR3 in DNA: TGCGCCAGCAGCCAAGGAATAGCGCCATTCTCCTACGAGCAGTACTTC. This gives the protein CASSQGIAPFSYEQYF.

V is TRBV11-3 and J is TRBJ2-2; D not resolved. The V end was cut by 8 bases, the J end by 4 bases, with 14 bases between. This CDR3 comprises 14 residues. Germline V gene data show CDR1 as SGHNT and CDR2 as YENEEA. Here the CDR3 reads CASAIEATTGELFF. As DNA, the CDR3 is TGTGCCAGCGCCATAGAAGCTACCACCGGGGAGCTGTTTTTT. The full variable domain, completed using reference TRBV11-3 and TRBJ2-2, is EAGVVQSPRYKIIEKKQPVAFWCNPISGHNTLYWYLQNLGQGPELLIRYENEEAVDDSQLPKDRFSAERLKGVDSTLKIQPAELGDSAVYLCASAIEATTGELFFGEGSRLTVL.